The sample holds many counts of the clone carrying this TCR beta chain. Its target is not known. The investigators amplified TCR beta CDR3 regions from RNA transcripts. Initially, a first-round RT-PCR of the TCR CDR3 employed the HTBI primer set. Using its own MiXCR run on the multiplex PCR reads, TCRdb lists one record per CDR3 protein. The table records around 420,000 distinct CDR3 sequences, about 15% of them present only once. Germline CDR1 reads SGHAT; CDR2 reads FQNNGV. This CDR3 has 17 amino acids. V dropped 0 bases and J dropped 1 base, with 13 bases sitting between them. These data originate in a study of T cells in Graves' hyperthyroidism and ophthalmopathy. Study outcomes and limitations: Blood also showed most of the thyroid clonotypes that were expanded above 0.001. A 13 V-J model separated ophthalmopathy from stable hyperthyroidism.

Researchers defined stable Graves' hyperthyroidism as no ophthalmopathy progression within 18 months. Source material for PBMCs was 10 ml fresh peripheral blood. Material: blood. This TCR was recovered from a woman under 30 with Graves' hyperthyroidism. The chain recombines TRBV11-2 with TRBJ2-1, with a tentative D call TRBD2 (6 bases). The CDR3 protein is CASSLEGGGGSYNEQFF. CDR3 bases: TGTGCCAGCAGCTTAGAGGGGGGTGGGGGATCCTACAATGAGCAGTTCTTC.